This TCR beta chain was sequenced for a study of blood T cell repertoires in COVID-19. Study in general: Spain, Italy and the United States supplied samples that represented acute and convalescent COVID-19.

Participants' own reports of clinical history determined their cohort assignment. Sequencing used immunoSEQ multiplex PCR; TCRdb keeps in-frame clones, though not all of them. This sample carries roughly 280,000 clones, under 90% of them seen once, and the ten largest clones take about 2%. This clone was seen once. The sample taken for sequencing was PBMCs or T cells enriched from blood (not recorded which). This TCR was recovered from a woman in her sixties who had recovered from COVID-19.

Written as DNA, the CDR3 is TGTGCCAGCAGCTCTCCGGCTCCCGGCGGGCGGAACACTGAAGCTTTCTTT. It codes for CASSSPAPGGRNTEAFF. The V call is TRBV11-2, the J call TRBJ1-1; D gene uncertain. Germline V CDR1 and CDR2: SGHAT, FQNNGV. Trimming took 4 bases from V and 1 from J, leaving 19 bases between them. The CDR3 extends over 17 amino acids. The complete variable domain, with remaining parts taken from reference TRBV11-2 and TRBJ1-1, reads EAGVAQSPRYKIIEKRQSVAFWCNPISGHATLYWYQQILGQGPKLLIQFQNNGVVDDSQLPKDRFSAERLKGVDSTLKIQPAKLEDSAVYLCASSSPAPGGRNTEAFFGQGTRLTVV.